Here is one T cell receptor beta chain with its context. Its antigen is not identified. The sample originates from a study of OX40 agonist ivuxolimab in advanced cancers. Study details: Cohort: around 86% men, mean age about 60, aged about 20 to 90.

V was clipped by 5 bases and J by 4 bases; unmatched bases: 5. CDR3 length: 14 amino acids. The germline gives CDR1 MNHEY, CDR2 SVGAGI. General study points: Averaging showed that CD8+ T cells had more expanded clones than CD4+ did.

Produced via immunoSEQ multiplex PCR; TCRdb's table is partial and in-frame only. The sample holds some 73,000 clones, about 90% seen once. This sequence was found in an adult with an advanced solid tumor such as melanoma, head and neck, liver or kidney cancer. The sample here was CD4+ or CD8+ T cells sorted from blood, taken in a trial of the OX40 agonist ivuxolimab. This chain links TRBV6-5 with TRBJ1-2, with 9 bases fitting TRBD1. CDR3 protein: CASSKEGQGYGYTF. The CDR3 DNA sequence: TGTGCCAGCAGTAAGGAGGGACAGGGCTATGGCTACACCTTC.